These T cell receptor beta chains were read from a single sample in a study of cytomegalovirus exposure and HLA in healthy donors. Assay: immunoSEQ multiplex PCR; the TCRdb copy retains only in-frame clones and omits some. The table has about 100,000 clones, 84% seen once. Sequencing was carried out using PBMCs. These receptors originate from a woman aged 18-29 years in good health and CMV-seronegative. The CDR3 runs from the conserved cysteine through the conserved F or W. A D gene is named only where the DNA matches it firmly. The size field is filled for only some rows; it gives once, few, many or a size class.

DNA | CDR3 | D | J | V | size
TGTGCCAGCAGCCAAGGGGGCGGGATGTCTACCTACGAGCAGTACTTC | CASSQGGGMSTYEQYF | NA | TRBJ2-7 | TRBV4-2 | NA
TGCGCCAGCAGCCAAGCGACAGGCTTCGTCGAGCAGTACTTC | CASSQATGFVEQYF | NA | TRBJ2-7 | TRBV4-1 | NA
TGTGCCAGCAGCTTAAGCGATACGCAGTATTTT | CASSLSDTQYF | NA | TRBJ2-3 | TRBV5-6 | NA
TGTGCCAGCAGGGGCAGCCTGAATAGCAATCAGCCCCAGCATTTT | CASRGSLNSNQPQHF | NA | TRBJ1-5 | TRBV27 | NA
TGTGCCAGCAGCTTGGCTGCGGCAGGGGTTTACAATGAGCAGTTCTTC | CASSLAAAGVYNEQFF | NA | TRBJ2-1 | TRBV5-4 | NA
TGTGCCAGCAGTTCGCCCGCGACAGGGGGCCTCTATGGCTACACCTTC | CASSSPATGGLYGYTF | TRBD1 | TRBJ1-2 | TRBV6-6 | NA
TGTGCCAGCAGGCAACAGGGGCTAAATGAAAAACTGTTTTTT | CASRQQGLNEKLFF | TRBD1 | TRBJ1-4 | TRBV2 | NA
TGTGCCACCCAGAAGGACAGCCACTATGGCTACACCTTC | CATQKDSHYGYTF | NA | TRBJ1-2 | TRBV25-1 | NA
TGTGCCAGCAGTTTGACTTTTAAGGCAGTCCAACGCCACTCCTACGAGCAGTACTTC | CASSLTFKAVQRHSYEQYF | NA | TRBJ2-7 | TRBV28 | NA
TGTGCCAGTAGTATTTGGGAGGGGCCGGGCTACGAGCAGTACTTC | CASSIWEGPGYEQYF | TRBD2 | TRBJ2-7 | TRBV19 | NA
TGCGCCAGCAGCCATACGTACGGAGGGAATCAGCCCCAGCATTTT | CASSHTYGGNQPQHF | NA | TRBJ1-5 | TRBV4-3 | NA
TGTGCCAGCAGTGAATCAGGAGGGAACACTGAAGCTTTCTTT | CASSESGGNTEAFF | NA | TRBJ1-1 | TRBV25-1 | few
TGTTCCAGCAGTCCGGGGAGGGTCGAGCAGTACTTC | CSSSPGRVEQYF | TRBD2 | TRBJ2-7 | TRBV7-9 | NA
TGCGCCAGCAGCCATCGGACAGGGCGGGAAAACACCGGGGAGCTGTTTTTT | CASSHRTGRENTGELFF | TRBD1 | TRBJ2-2 | TRBV4-1 | NA
TGTGCCAGCAGTTTTCCGGGACTAGCACATGAGCAGTTCTTC | CASSFPGLAHEQFF | TRBD2 | TRBJ2-1 | TRBV27 | NA
TGTGCCAGCAGCCCAGAGACCGGGGGCTACACCTTC | CASSPETGGYTF | NA | TRBJ1-2 | TRBV7-3 | NA
TGCAGCGCCGCGCCCCAGCGGTATAGCACAGATACGCAGTATTTT | CSAAPQRYSTDTQYF | NA | TRBJ2-3 | TRBV29-1 | NA